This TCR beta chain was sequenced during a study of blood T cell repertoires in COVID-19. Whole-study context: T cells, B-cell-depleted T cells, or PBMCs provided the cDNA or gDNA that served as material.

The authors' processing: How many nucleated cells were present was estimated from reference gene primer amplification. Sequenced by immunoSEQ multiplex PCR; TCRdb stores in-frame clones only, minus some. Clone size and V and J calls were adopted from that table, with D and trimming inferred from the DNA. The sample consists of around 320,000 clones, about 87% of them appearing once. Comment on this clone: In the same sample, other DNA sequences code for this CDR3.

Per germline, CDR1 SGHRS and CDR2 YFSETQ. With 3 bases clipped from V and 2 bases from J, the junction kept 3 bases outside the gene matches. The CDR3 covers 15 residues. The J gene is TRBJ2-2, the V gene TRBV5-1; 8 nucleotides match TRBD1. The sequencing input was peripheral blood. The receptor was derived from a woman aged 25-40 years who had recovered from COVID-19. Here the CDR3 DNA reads TGCGCCAGCAGCTCCGGGACAGGAAACACCGGGGAGCTGTTTTTT. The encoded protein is CASSSGTGNTGELFF.